This entry describes one TCR beta chain. What it binds is not known. This sample was taken from a study of glioma-infiltrating T cells after dendritic cell vaccination. The CDR3 totals 15 residues. The germline CDR1 and CDR2 sequences are MNHNS and SASEGT. V dropped 2 bases and J dropped 7; count of bases not matched to a gene: 10. Points from the study as a whole: TCR clonality showed no direct relationship with survival.

Amplification used 60 V beta primers and 13 J beta primers. Profiled with immunoSEQ multiplex PCR; TCRdb holds only in-frame clones, not every one. This table has 55,000 to 75,000 clones, 81% appearing once. The V and J genes are TRBV6-1 and TRBJ1-2; 7 bases fit TRBD1. This clonotype was sampled from a human donor with glioblastoma. Here the sequenced sample was blood, taken before dendritic cell vaccination. The CDR3 DNA sequence: TGTGCCAGCAGTGAAACAGGGGAACTGGGCACTGGCTACACCTTC. Translated, it gives CASSETGELGTGYTF.